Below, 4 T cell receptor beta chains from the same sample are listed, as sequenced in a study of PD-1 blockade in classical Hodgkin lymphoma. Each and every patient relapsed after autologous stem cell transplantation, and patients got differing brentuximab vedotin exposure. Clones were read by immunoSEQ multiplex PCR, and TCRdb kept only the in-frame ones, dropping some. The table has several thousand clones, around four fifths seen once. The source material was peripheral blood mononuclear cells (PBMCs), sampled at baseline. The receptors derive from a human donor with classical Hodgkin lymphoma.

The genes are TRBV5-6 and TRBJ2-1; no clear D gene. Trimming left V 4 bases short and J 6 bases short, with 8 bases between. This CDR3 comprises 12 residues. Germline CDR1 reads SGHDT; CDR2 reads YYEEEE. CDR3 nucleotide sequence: TGTGCCAGCAGCCTAGGCGGCAATGAGCAGTTCTTC. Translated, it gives CASSLGGNEQFF.

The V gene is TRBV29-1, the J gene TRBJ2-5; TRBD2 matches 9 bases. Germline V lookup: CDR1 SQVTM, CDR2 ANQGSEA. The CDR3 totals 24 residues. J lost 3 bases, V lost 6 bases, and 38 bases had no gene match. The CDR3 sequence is CSVVLSPWKGPKDKGLATEETQYF. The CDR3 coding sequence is TGCAGCGTCGTCCTCTCCCCCTGGAAGGGACCAAAAGATAAAGGACTAGCGACAGAAGAGACCCAGTACTTC. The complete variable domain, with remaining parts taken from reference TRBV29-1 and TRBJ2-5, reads SAVISQKPSRDICQRGTSLTIQCQVDSQVTMMFWYRQQPGQSLTLIATANQGSEATYESGFVIDKFPISRPNLTFSTLTVSNMSPEDSSIYLCSVVLSPWKGPKDKGLATEETQYFGPGTRLLVL.

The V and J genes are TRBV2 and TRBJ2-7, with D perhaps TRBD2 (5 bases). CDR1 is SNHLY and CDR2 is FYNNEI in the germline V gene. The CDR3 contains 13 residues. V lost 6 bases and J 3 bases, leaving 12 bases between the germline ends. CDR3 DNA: TGTGCCAGCAGCCTCCAGGACTTCTACGAGCAGTACTTC. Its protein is CASSLQDFYEQYF.

CDR3 residues: CASSEAGGYGYTF. The CDR3 DNA is TGCGCCAGCAGTGAGGCAGGGGGCTATGGCTACACCTTC. The J gene is TRBJ1-2, the V gene TRBV10-1, with 7 bases matching TRBD1. The CDR3 has 13 residues. Germline lookup yields CDR1 WNHNN and CDR2 SYGVQD (reference sequence). Trimming cost V 2 bases and J 4 bases; bases outside gene matches: 1.